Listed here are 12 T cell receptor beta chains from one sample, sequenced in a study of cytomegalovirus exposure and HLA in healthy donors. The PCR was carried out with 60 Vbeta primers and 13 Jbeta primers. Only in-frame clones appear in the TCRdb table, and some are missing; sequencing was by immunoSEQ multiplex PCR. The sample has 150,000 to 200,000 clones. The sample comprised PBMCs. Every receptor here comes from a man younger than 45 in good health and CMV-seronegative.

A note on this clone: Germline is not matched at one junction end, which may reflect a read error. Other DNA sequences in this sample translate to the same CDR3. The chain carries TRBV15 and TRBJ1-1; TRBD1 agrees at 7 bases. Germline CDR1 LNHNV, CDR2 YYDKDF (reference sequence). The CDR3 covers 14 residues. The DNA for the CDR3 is TGTGCCACCAGCCGAGACAGGGAAGTCACTGAAGCTTTCTTT. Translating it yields CATSRDREVTEAFF.

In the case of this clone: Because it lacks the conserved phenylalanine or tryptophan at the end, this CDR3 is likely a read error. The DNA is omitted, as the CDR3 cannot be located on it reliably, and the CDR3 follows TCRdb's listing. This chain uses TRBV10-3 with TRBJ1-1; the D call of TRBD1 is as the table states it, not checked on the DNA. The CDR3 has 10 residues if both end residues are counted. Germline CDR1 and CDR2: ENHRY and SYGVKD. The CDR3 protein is CAISESRSGS.

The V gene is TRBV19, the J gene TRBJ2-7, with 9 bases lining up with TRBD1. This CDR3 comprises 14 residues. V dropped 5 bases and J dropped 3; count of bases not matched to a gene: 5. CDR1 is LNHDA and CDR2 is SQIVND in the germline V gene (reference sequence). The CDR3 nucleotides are TGTGCCAGTAGTGGGACAGGGATAAGCTACGAGCAGTACTTC. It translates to CASSGTGISYEQYF.

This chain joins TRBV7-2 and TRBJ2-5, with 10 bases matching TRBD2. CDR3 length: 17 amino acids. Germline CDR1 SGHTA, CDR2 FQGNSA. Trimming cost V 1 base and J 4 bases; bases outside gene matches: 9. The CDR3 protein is CASSLVLAGVLGETQYF. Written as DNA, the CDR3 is TGTGCCAGCAGCTTAGTTCTAGCGGGAGTATTAGGAGAGACCCAGTACTTC.

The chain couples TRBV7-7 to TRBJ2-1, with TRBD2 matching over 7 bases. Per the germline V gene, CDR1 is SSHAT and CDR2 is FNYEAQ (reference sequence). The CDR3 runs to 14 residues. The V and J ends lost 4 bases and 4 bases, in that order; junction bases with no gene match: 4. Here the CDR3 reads CASSSSGKYNEQFF. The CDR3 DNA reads TGTGCCAGCAGCTCGAGCGGGAAGTACAATGAGCAGTTCTTC.

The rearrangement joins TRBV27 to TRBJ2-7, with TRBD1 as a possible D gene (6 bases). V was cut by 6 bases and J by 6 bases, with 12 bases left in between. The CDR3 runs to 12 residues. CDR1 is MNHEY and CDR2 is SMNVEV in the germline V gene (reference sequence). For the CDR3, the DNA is TGTGCCAGCAGAACCGGGACACTCGAGCAGTACTTC. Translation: CASRTGTLEQYF.

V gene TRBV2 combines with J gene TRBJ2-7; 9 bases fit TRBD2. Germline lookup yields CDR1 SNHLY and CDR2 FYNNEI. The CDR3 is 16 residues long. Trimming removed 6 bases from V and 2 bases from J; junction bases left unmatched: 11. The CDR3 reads CASRGAREGSAYEQYF. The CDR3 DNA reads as TGTGCCAGCAGGGGTGCGCGGGAGGGTTCCGCCTACGAGCAGTACTTC.

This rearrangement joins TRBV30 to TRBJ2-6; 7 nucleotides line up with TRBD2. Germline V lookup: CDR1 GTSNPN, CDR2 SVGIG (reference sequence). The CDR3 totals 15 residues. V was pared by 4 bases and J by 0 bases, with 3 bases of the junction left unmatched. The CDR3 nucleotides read TGTGCCTGGACAGCGGGGTACTCTGGGGCCAACGTCCTGACTTTC. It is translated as CAWTAGYSGANVLTF.

CDR3 loop: CASSPSGLSSYEQYF. The CDR3 coding sequence is TGTGCCAGCAGCCCTAGCGGGCTGAGCTCCTACGAGCAGTACTTC. The J gene is TRBJ2-7, the V gene TRBV5-5, with 8 bases aligning to TRBD2. This CDR3 comprises 15 residues. Germline values: CDR1 SGHKS, CDR2 YYEKEE (reference sequence). V dropped 4 bases and J dropped 0; count of bases not matched to a gene: 6.

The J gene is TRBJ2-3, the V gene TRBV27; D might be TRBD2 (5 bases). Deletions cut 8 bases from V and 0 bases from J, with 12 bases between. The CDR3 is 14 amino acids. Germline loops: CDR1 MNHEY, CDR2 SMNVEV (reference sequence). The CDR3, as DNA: TGTGCCAGCGGGAGTCTTATTAGCACAGATACGCAGTATTTT. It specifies CASGSLISTDTQYF.

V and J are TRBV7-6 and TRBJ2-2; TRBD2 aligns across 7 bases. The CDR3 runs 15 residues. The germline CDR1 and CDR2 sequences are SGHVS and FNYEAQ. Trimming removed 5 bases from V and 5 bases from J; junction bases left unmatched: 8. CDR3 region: CASSQRQGGTGELFF. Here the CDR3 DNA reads TGTGCCAGCAGCCAGAGGCAGGGAGGGACCGGGGAGCTGTTTTTT.

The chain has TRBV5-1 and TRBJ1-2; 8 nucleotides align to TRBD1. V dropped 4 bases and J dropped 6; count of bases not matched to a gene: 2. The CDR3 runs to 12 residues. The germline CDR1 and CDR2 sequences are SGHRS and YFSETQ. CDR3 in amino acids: CASSGTGDGYTF. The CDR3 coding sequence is TGCGCCAGCAGCGGGACAGGCGATGGCTACACCTTC.